This passage covers 12 T cell receptor beta chains from one sample sequenced in a study of T cell responses to AZD1222 COVID-19 vaccine. Sequencing was performed with immunoSEQ multiplex PCR; in TCRdb, only in-frame clones are kept and a portion is missing. The table records under 95,000 clones, approximately 86% of them present only once. The specimen comprised peripheral blood, sampled on day 0 of AZD1222 vaccination. Source of these receptors: an adult in good health.

The rearrangement uses TRBV3-1 (or the pseudogene TRBV3-2) and TRBJ2-2; weak D call: TRBD2 (6 bases). Germline values: CDR1 LGHDT, CDR2 YNNKEL (reference sequence). V was cut by 3 bases and J by 2 bases, with 13 bases left in between. The CDR3 loop spans 16 amino acids. CDR3 nucleotides: TGTGCCAGCAGCCAGGAGGTGGGGGGTAACACCGGGGAGCTGTTTTTT. Residues: CASSQEVGGNTGELFF.

The chain is built from TRBV6-5 and TRBJ1-6; D is possibly TRBD1 (6 bases). Trimming took 0 bases from V and 10 from J, leaving 13 bases between them. CDR3 size: 15 residues. CDR1 MNHEY and CDR2 SVGAGI come from the germline V gene. The CDR3 reads CASSYSPGHSSPLHF. CDR3 in DNA: TGTGCCAGCAGTTACTCCCCGGGACACAGCTCACCCCTCCACTTT.

The CDR3 spells CASSYSGGGLGTEAFF. CDR3 in DNA: TGTGCCAGCAGTTACTCAGGGGGTGGATTGGGCACTGAAGCTTTCTTT. The genes are TRBV6-5 and TRBJ1-1; weak D call: TRBD1 (6 bases). Trimming pared 0 bases from V and 4 bases from J, leaving 15 bases between. Germline-derived CDR1 and CDR2 are MNHEY and SVGAGI. The CDR3 length is 16 residues.

V and J are TRBV4-2 and TRBJ1-3; TRBD1 might be the D (5 bases). The CDR3 extends over 17 amino acids. V was trimmed by 0 bases and J by 1 base, leaving 13 bases between them. Germline V gives CDR1 LGHNA, CDR2 YNFKEQ. The DNA of the CDR3 is TGTGCCAGCAGCCAAGAGTTAGGCAGGGATTCTGGAAACACCATATATTTT. Translating gives CASSQELGRDSGNTIYF.

This sequence joins TRBV3-1 (or the pseudogene TRBV3-2) and TRBJ1-5; D may be TRBD1 (5 bases). The CDR3 is 16 residues long. V dropped 4 bases and J dropped 3 bases, with 16 bases sitting between them. Per germline, CDR1 LGHDT and CDR2 YNNKEL (reference sequence). CDR3 loop: CASSRRPGLINQPQHF. For the CDR3, the DNA is TGTGCCAGCAGCCGTAGACCGGGACTGATCAATCAGCCCCAGCATTTT.

Only one count was recorded for this clone. The chain uses TRBV19 and TRBJ2-7; 9 nucleotides line up with TRBD1. V was pared by 5 bases and J by 2 bases, with 4 bases of the junction left unmatched. The CDR3 has 14 residues. In germline, CDR1 is LNHDA, CDR2 SQIVND (reference sequence). The CDR3: CASSPGTGTYEQYF. CDR3 in DNA: TGTGCCAGTAGTCCTGGGACAGGGACCTACGAGCAGTACTTC.

The gene calls are TRBV6-6 and TRBJ2-7, with a weak D call TRBD1 (6 bases). This CDR3 region has 14 residues. The ends were cut back, 6 bases at V and 0 bases at J, with 12 bases in the middle. CDR1 is MNHNY and CDR2 is SVGAGI in the germline V gene (reference sequence). CDR3 bases: TGTGCCAGCAGCGCCGGGACACACTCCTACGAGCAGTACTTC. The encoded protein is CASSAGTHSYEQYF.

This clone was seen just once. This same CDR3 is encoded by further DNA sequences in the sample. In nucleotides, the CDR3 is TGTGCCAGCAGCCGACAGGGAAATGGCTACACCTTC. This sequence encodes CASSRQGNGYTF. The chain joins TRBV28 to TRBJ1-2, with 7 bases identical to TRBD1. Trimming took 6 bases from V and 6 from J; bases not matched to a gene: 4. Germline CDR1 reads MDHEN; CDR2 reads SYDVKM. The CDR3 covers 12 residues.

Comments on this clone: One end of the junction is discordant with germline, which a read error may explain. The rearrangement uses TRBV6-2 or TRBV6-3 and TRBJ2-7; 8 bases are a match to TRBD1. The CDR3 is 15 amino acids. Germline V lookup: CDR1 MNHEY, CDR2 SVGEGT. CDR3 sequence: CASSPSRTGNYDQYF. The CDR3 nucleotides are TGTGCCAGCAGTCCATCTCGGACAGGGAACTACGATCAGTACTTC.

This chain joins TRBV7-3 and TRBJ2-7, with D possibly being TRBD2 (6 bases). Per germline, CDR1 SGHTA and CDR2 FQGTGA. The CDR3 contains 13 residues. V lost 1 base, J lost 3 bases, and 7 bases lay in between. The CDR3 bases are TGTGCCAGCAGCTTAATGGGGGGCTACGAGCAGTACTTC. Translation: CASSLMGGYEQYF.

The DNA for the CDR3 is TGTGCCGCAGGGAGGACTAGCGGGAGTTCTGGCATTCAGTACTTC. Encoded protein: CAAGRTSGSSGIQYF. The chain is built from TRBV2 and TRBJ2-4, with 13 bases lining up with TRBD2. Germline CDR1 and CDR2: SNHLY and FYNNEI. The CDR3 loop spans 15 amino acids. V lost 11 bases to trimming and J lost 9 bases; unmatched junction nucleotides: 13.

This chain joins TRBV5-1 and TRBJ1-4, with D possibly TRBD1 on 5 matching bases. Germline V gene sequence: CDR1 SGHRS, CDR2 YFSETQ. Trimming pared 0 bases from V and 8 bases from J, leaving 14 bases between. This CDR3 is 15 amino acids long. The CDR3 nucleotides read TGCGCCAGCAGCTTGGTCGGAGGGGATGACGAAAAACTGTTTTTT. Protein sequence: CASSLVGGDDEKLFF.